This record concerns one T cell receptor (beta chain) sequence. The data were obtained in a study of shared clonotypes between healthy human individuals. About the study: A couple of women and a few men aged 18 to 49 made up the donors. Each donor's CD4 naive and CD4 memory cells filled three plates apiece, CD8 naive two, and CD8 memory one.

At a deep level, the assay was run. Measured with immunoSEQ multiplex PCR; TCRdb has only the in-frame clones, and not every one. The sample has 1,500,000 or so clones, roughly 96% seen once. The sequence derives from a man aged 25 to 40 in good health. The sequenced material came from naive CD4+ T cells sorted from blood. Subset described: CD45RA+ positively selected.

The CDR3 reads CASSQDTGLASTDTQYF. The CDR3 DNA sequence: TGTGCCAGCAGCCAAGATACGGGACTAGCGAGCACAGATACGCAGTATTTT. This rearrangement joins TRBV5-4 to TRBJ2-3, with 10 bases fitting TRBD2. Germline V gene sequence: CDR1 SGHNT, CDR2 YYREEE (reference sequence). The J segment lost 0 bases and the V segment lost 4 bases, leaving 8 bases of the junction unmatched. This CDR3 has 17 amino acids.